The 23 T cell receptor beta chains presented below share a single source sample, sequenced in a study of blood T cell repertoires in COVID-19. Repertoires were generated with immunoSEQ multiplex PCR, while TCRdb's copy carries only in-frame clones and drops some. Of hundreds of thousands of clones detected, over 65% appear once; the ten largest clones hold approximately 3.1%. Input material: PBMCs or T cells enriched from blood (not recorded which). These TCRs come from a woman aged 55-69 years who had recovered from COVID-19.

This rearrangement joins TRBV19 to TRBJ1-1; no definite D call. Germline loops: CDR1 LNHDA, CDR2 SQIVND (reference sequence). The CDR3 length is 14 residues. Trimming removed 6 bases from V and 1 base from J, with 12 bases in between. In DNA, the CDR3 is TGTGCCAGTAGCCTGTATGGGCAGAACACTGAAGCTTTCTTT. It codes for CASSLYGQNTEAFF.

In DNA, the CDR3 is TGTGCCAGCAGTTTACAGGGGCCAGATACGCAGTATTTT. Protein: CASSLQGPDTQYF. This chain joins TRBV6-5 and TRBJ2-3; 7 bases match TRBD1. CDR3 length: 13 amino acids. Germline V CDR1 and CDR2: MNHEY, SVGAGI. V lost 4 bases and J lost 4; bases outside the gene matches: 2.

This chain joins TRBV5-6 and TRBJ2-1; possible D gene TRBD1, 5 bases. V lost 1 base and J 4 bases, leaving 12 bases between the germline ends. The CDR3 contains 15 residues. Looked up from germline, CDR1 is SGHDT and CDR2 is YYEEEE. The CDR3 nucleotides read TGTGCCAGCAGCTTGTTCAACAGGAATTACAATGAGCAGTTCTTC. Translated: CASSLFNRNYNEQFF.

This sequence joins TRBV11-3 and TRBJ2-1; 9 nucleotides match TRBD2. Per germline, CDR1 SGHNT and CDR2 YENEEA. The CDR3 is made up of 17 amino acids. With V trimmed by 2 bases and J by 9 bases, 14 bases remained unmatched. As DNA, the CDR3 is TGTGCCAGCAGCTTACAGTTTAGCGGTGCGGGAGGGATTGAGCAGTTCTTC. Its translation is CASSLQFSGAGGIEQFF.

Remarks on this clone: A much more abundant neighbour one base away suggests this may be a read error. V and J are TRBV7-8 and TRBJ2-1, with a possible D match to TRBD2 (6 bases). From germline, CDR1 is SGHVS and CDR2 FQNEAQ. V was shortened by 0 bases and J by 0 bases, with 9 bases between the two germline ends. The CDR3 sequence is 16 residues long. The chain's CDR3 is CASSLAASDSYNEQFF. CDR3 coding DNA: TGTGCCAGCAGCTTAGCCGCTAGCGACTCCTACAATGAGCAGTTCTTC. The variable domain in full, with the rest retrieved from reference TRBV7-8 and TRBJ2-1, is GAGVSQSPRYKVAKRGQDVALRCDPISGHVSLFWYQQALGQGPEFLTYFQNEAQLDKSGLPSDRFFAERPEGSVSTLKIQRTQQEDSAVYLCASSLAASDSYNEQFFGPGTRLTVL.

This sequence joins TRBV19 and TRBJ1-2; the D is unclear. CDR1 and CDR2 from the germline V gene are LNHDA and SQIVND (reference sequence). Trimming left V 6 bases short and J 3 bases short, with 14 bases between. This CDR3 region has 14 residues. CDR3 protein: CASSQSQQDYGYTF. CDR3 DNA: TGTGCCAGTAGCCAATCTCAACAAGACTATGGCTACACCTTC.

This chain connects TRBV3-1 (or the pseudogene TRBV3-2) to TRBJ1-2, with D unclear. The CDR3 is 15 residues long. Germline CDR1 and CDR2: LGHDT and YNNKEL (reference sequence). The V gene lost 0 bases and the J gene lost 2 bases, with 10 bases spanning the gap. The CDR3 spells CASSQDVRANYGYTF. CDR3 DNA: TGTGCCAGCAGCCAAGATGTGAGAGCAAACTATGGCTACACCTTC.

V usage is TRBV3-1 (or the pseudogene TRBV3-2) and J usage is TRBJ1-2; the D gene is possibly TRBD1 (6 bases). V lost 4 bases and J lost 5, with 14 bases in between. CDR1 is LGHDT and CDR2 is YNNKEL in the germline V gene (reference sequence). The CDR3 is 14 residues long. CDR3 region: CASSPFGQGYGYTF. The CDR3 bases are TGTGCCAGCAGCCCTTTCGGCCAGGGGTATGGCTACACCTTC.

The V call is TRBV6-2 or TRBV6-3, the J call TRBJ2-2; D gene unclear. The length of the CDR3 is 14 residues. The V end lost 0 bases, the J end lost 7 bases, and 9 bases lay between the germline ends. The germline V gene has CDR1 MNHEY and CDR2 SVGEGT. CDR3 sequence (DNA): TGTGCCAGCAGTTACTCCGAGGAGCGCGGGGAGCTGTTTTTT. Protein product: CASSYSEERGELFF.

The chain combines TRBV18 with TRBJ2-2; 9 bases line up with TRBD1. The CDR3 sequence is 15 residues long. V dropped 8 bases and J dropped 1; count of bases not matched to a gene: 5. Germline V gene data show CDR1 as KGHSH and CDR2 as LQKENI. This CDR3 is CASPGTGRNTGELFF. CDR3 in DNA: TGTGCCAGCCCCGGGACAGGGAGGAACACCGGGGAGCTGTTTTTT. Supplemented by reference TRBV18 and TRBJ2-2, the full variable domain reads NAGVMQNPRHLVRRRGQEARLRCSPMKGHSHVYWYRQLPEEGLKFMVYLQKENIIDESGMPKERFSAEFPKEGPSILRIQQVVRGDSAAYFCASPGTGRNTGELFFGEGSRLTVL.

The rearrangement joins TRBV21-1 to TRBJ2-7; TRBD1 is taken as the D call from the table, unchecked against the DNA. TRBV21-1 is a recognized pseudogene. The CDR3 contains 15 residues. CDR3: CASSPPGQGAYEQYF. For the CDR3, the DNA is TGTGCCAGCAGCCCGCCGGGACAGGGGGCTTACGAGCAGTACTTC.

V is TRBV7-8 and J is TRBJ1-2, with 10 bases matching TRBD1. CDR3 length: 13 residues. The germline V gene has CDR1 SGHVS and CDR2 FQNEAQ. V lost 4 bases to trimming and J lost 4 bases; unmatched junction nucleotides: 0. The CDR3, as DNA: TGTGCCAGCAGCTGGGACAGGGGCTATGGCTACACCTTC. As protein: CASSWDRGYGYTF.

The V and J genes are TRBV3-1 (or the pseudogene TRBV3-2) and TRBJ1-6; D remains unclear. Germline lookup yields CDR1 LGHDT and CDR2 YNNKEL (reference sequence). Trimming removed 0 bases at V and 0 bases at J, with 6 bases between. This CDR3 is 16 amino acids long. The DNA of the CDR3 is TGTGCCAGCAGCCAAGATGGGAGCTCCTATAATTCACCCCTCCACTTT. Translated: CASSQDGSSYNSPLHF.

The rearrangement links TRBV3-1 (or the pseudogene TRBV3-2) to TRBJ1-2; 7 nucleotides match TRBD1. Losses at the gene ends were 2 bases for V and 5 bases for J; bases not matched to a gene: 8. The CDR3 runs to 15 residues. The germline V gene encodes CDR1 LGHDT and CDR2 YNNKEL (reference sequence). The CDR3 region has the DNA TGTGCCAGCAGCCAAAGACAGGGAAACGGGTATGGCTACACCTTC. Protein sequence: CASSQRQGNGYGYTF.

The chain joins TRBV7-9 to TRBJ2-1; D may be TRBD1 (5 bases). The CDR3 extends over 15 amino acids. Between the trimmed V and J ends, which lost 5 bases and 0 bases, there was a span of 11 bases. Per germline, CDR1 SEHNR and CDR2 FQNEAQ (reference sequence). CDR3 nucleotide sequence: TGTGCCAGCAGCCCAGGGATTTACTCCTACAATGAGCAGTTCTTC. Its protein product is CASSPGIYSYNEQFF.

The CDR3 is CASSSPPSGRDTQYF. The CDR3 DNA is TGTGCCAGCAGTTCTCCGCCTAGCGGGAGGGATACGCAGTATTTT. The chain joins TRBV27 to TRBJ2-3; 11 nucleotides align to TRBD2. CDR3 length equals 15 residues. V trimming: 4 bases; J trimming: 6 bases; junction bases outside the gene matches: 6. Germline V gene sequence: CDR1 MNHEY, CDR2 SMNVEV (reference sequence).

This rearrangement joins TRBV12-3 or TRBV12-4 to TRBJ2-7; the D gene is possibly TRBD1 (6 bases). V lost 3 bases, J lost 6 bases, and 12 bases lay in between. This CDR3 comprises 13 residues. The DNA for the CDR3 is TGTGCCAGCAGTTTGGGGGCCGCGGGCGAGCAGTACTTC. It is translated as CASSLGAAGEQYF.

V and J are TRBV2 and TRBJ2-7; TRBD2 might be the D (5 bases). The germline V and J ends were trimmed by 8 bases and 5 bases, with 10 bases remaining between them. The V gene's germline CDR1 is SNHLY and CDR2 FYNNEI. CDR3 length: 11 residues. CDR3 region: CASRGFDEQYF. The CDR3 DNA reads TGTGCCAGCCGGGGATTTGACGAGCAGTACTTC. The full variable domain, rest sourced from reference TRBV2 and TRBJ2-7, is EPEVTQTPSHQVTQMGQEVILRCVPISNHLYFYWYRQILGQKVEFLVSFYNNEISEKSEIFDDQFSVERPDGSNFTLKIRSTKLEDSAMYFCASRGFDEQYFGPGTRLTVT.

The J gene is TRBJ1-2, the V gene TRBV27; 8 nucleotides agree with TRBD1. The V and J ends lost 5 bases and 8 bases, in that order; junction bases with no gene match: 16. The CDR3 is 16 amino acids. The germline gives CDR1 MNHEY, CDR2 SMNVEV (reference sequence). The CDR3 region has the DNA TGTGCCAGCAGTCCCACCCCCCAGGGGGCGTATTGGGGCTACACCTTC. This gives the protein CASSPTPQGAYWGYTF.

The J gene is TRBJ2-7, the V gene TRBV10-3; D is perhaps TRBD1 (8 bases). This CDR3 spans 15 amino acids. Trimming took off 6 bases at V and 3 bases at J, with 18 bases between the two ends. Per germline, CDR1 ENHRY and CDR2 SYGVKD. CDR3 nucleotides: TGTGCCATCAGCCTAACAGGGGGGGGGATCTACGAGCAGTACTTC. Protein product: CAISLTGGGIYEQYF.

The chain combines TRBV5-4 with TRBJ2-7, with 9 bases fitting TRBD1. The CDR3 extends over 14 amino acids. Germline V gene lookup returns CDR1 SGHNT and CDR2 YYREEE (reference sequence). V lost 4 bases, J lost 2 bases, and 4 bases stayed unmatched. CDR3 in amino acids: CASSLGTGTYEQYF. In nucleotides, the CDR3 is TGTGCCAGCAGCCTCGGGACAGGGACCTACGAGCAGTACTTC.

V is TRBV4-1 and J is TRBJ2-5; weak D call: TRBD1 (6 bases). Germline V gene sequence: CDR1 MGHRA, CDR2 YSYEKL. V lost 0 bases to trimming and J lost 10 bases, with 12 bases between them. The length of the CDR3 is 13 residues. In DNA, the CDR3 is TGCGCCAGCAGCCAAGATGGAATAGGGGGCCAGTACTTC. Protein product: CASSQDGIGGQYF.

V usage is TRBV28 and J usage is TRBJ2-7, with a possible D match to TRBD2 (6 bases). Germline V gene lookup returns CDR1 MDHEN and CDR2 SYDVKM. This CDR3 comprises 14 residues. The germline V and J ends were trimmed by 2 bases and 6 bases, with 14 bases remaining between them. The chain's CDR3 is CASSLPRLVSEQYF. Here the CDR3 DNA reads TGTGCCAGCAGTTTACCCCGACTAGTCTCCGAGCAGTACTTC.